What follows describes a single TCR beta chain. The CDR3 spans 16 residues. Trimming removed 3 bases from V and 7 bases from J; junction bases left unmatched: 10. CDR1 and CDR2 (germline): MGHRA, YSYEKL. The method was immunoSEQ multiplex PCR; TCRdb's version includes in-frame clones alone and lacks a portion of them. Here the sample spans 73,000 or so clones, around 92% being singletons. The sample comes from a study of blood T cell repertoires in COVID-19. On the study more broadly: Nucleic acid was either cDNA or gDNA, and it came from T cells, B-cell-depleted T cells, or PBMCs.

Material for sequencing was peripheral blood. The source is a human donor with active COVID-19. The donor label of this sample is uncertain. This chain uses TRBV4-1 with TRBJ1-4; TRBD1 agrees at 8 bases. CDR3 sequence reads: CASSHPRTGSVEKLFF. Here the CDR3 DNA reads TGCGCCAGCAGCCATCCCCGGACAGGGTCGGTTGAAAAACTGTTTTTT.